This T cell receptor beta chain stems from a study of OX40 agonist ivuxolimab in advanced cancers. Study summary: Ivuxolimab was administered intravenously to patients at 0.01 to 10 mg/kg every 2 weeks.

Note on this clone: The antigen is undetermined.

The assay was immunoSEQ multiplex PCR, and TCRdb's table has in-frame clones only and misses some. The repertoire holds roughly 35,000 clones, with more than 85% as singletons. Findings and caveats of the study: Average numbers of expanded clones were greater in CD8+ T cells than in CD4+.

Trimming removed 5 bases from V and 2 bases from J; junction bases left unmatched: 10. This CDR3 is built from 16 residues. CDR1 is SGHAT and CDR2 is FQNNGV in the germline V gene. The chain uses TRBV11-2 and TRBJ2-7; TRBD1 aligns across 9 bases. The specimen comprised CD4+ or CD8+ T cells sorted from blood, sampled in a trial of the OX40 agonist ivuxolimab. The receptor was derived from an adult with an advanced solid tumor such as melanoma, head and neck, liver or kidney cancer. CDR3 sequence reads: CASSLATGTGTYEQYF. CDR3 DNA: TGTGCCAGCAGCCTAGCCACCGGGACAGGGACCTACGAGCAGTACTTC. Based on the CDR3 plus reference TRBV11-2 and TRBJ2-7, the full variable domain is EAGVAQSPRYKIIEKRQSVAFWCNPISGHATLYWYQQILGQGPKLLIQFQNNGVVDDSQLPKDRFSAERLKGVDSTLKIQPAKLEDSAVYLCASSLATGTGTYEQYFGPGTRLTVT.